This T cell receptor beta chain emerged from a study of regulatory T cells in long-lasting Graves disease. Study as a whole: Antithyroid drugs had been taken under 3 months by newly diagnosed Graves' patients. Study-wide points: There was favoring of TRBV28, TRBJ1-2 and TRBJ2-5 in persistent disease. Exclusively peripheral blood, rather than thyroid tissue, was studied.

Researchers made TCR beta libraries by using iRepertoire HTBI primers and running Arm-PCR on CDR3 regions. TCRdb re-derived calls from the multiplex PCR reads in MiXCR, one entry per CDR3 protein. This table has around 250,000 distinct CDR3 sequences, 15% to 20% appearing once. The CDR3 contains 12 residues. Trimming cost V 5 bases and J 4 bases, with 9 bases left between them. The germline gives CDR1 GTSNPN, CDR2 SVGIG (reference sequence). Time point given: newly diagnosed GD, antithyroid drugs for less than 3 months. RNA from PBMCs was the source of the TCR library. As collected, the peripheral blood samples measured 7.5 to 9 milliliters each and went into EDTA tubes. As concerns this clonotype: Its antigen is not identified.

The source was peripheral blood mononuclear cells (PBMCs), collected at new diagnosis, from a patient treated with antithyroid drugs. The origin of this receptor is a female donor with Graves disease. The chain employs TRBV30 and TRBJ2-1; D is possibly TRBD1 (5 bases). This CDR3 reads CAWAGRYNEQFF. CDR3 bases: TGTGCCTGGGCAGGGCGATACAATGAGCAGTTCTTC.